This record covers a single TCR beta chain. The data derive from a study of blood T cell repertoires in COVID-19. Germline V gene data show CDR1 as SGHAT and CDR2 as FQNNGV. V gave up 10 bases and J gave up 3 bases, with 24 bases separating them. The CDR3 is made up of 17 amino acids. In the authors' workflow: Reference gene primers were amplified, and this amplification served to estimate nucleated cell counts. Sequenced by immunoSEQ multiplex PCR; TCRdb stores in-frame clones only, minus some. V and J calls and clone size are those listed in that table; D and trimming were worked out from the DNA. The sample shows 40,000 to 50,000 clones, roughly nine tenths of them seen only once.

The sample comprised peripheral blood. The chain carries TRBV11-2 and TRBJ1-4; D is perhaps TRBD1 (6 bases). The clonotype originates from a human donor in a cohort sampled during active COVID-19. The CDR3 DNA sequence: TGTGCCACCCAGCTGACCGGTAGGCAGGGGTCTAATGAAAAACTGTTTTTT. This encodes CATQLTGRQGSNEKLFF.